The present TCR beta chain was sequenced within a study of regulatory T cells in long-lasting Graves disease. Germline CDR1 and CDR2: LNHDA and SQIVND (reference sequence). The CDR3 spans 13 residues. The V and J ends lost 6 bases and 3 bases respectively, with 11 bases between them. Time point in this sample: persistent/refractory GD, antithyroid drugs over 5 years with positive TRAb. Generation of the TCR library employed RNA extracted from PBMCs. The study's findings and limits: Persistent disease preferred TRBV28, TRBJ1-2 and TRBJ2-5; new disease, TRBV20-1 and TRBJ2-1.

Sequencing libraries for TCR beta were prepared with iRepertoire HTBI primers and Arm-PCR of CDR3 regions. TCRdb re-analysed the multiplex PCR reads in MiXCR, keeping a single row per CDR3 protein. The sample includes roughly 500,000 distinct CDR3 sequences, less than 25% seen only once; the top ten take 7.8%. This clonotype was counted at least ten times. Its antigen is not known. The rearrangement uses TRBV19 and TRBJ1-1, with no clear D. This sequence was found in a female donor with Graves disease. Here the sequenced sample was peripheral blood mononuclear cells (PBMCs), taken when the disease was refractory, from a patient treated with antithyroid drugs. CDR3 in amino acids: CASSLGQYTEAFF. The CDR3 DNA follows: TGTGCCAGTAGCTTAGGCCAGTACACTGAAGCTTTCTTT.